The present T cell receptor beta chain was sequenced within a study of patients and donors after allogeneic stem cell transplantation. Per the germline V gene, CDR1 is SNHLY and CDR2 is FYNNEI. V lost 4 bases to trimming and J lost 1 base, with 13 bases between them. The CDR3 is 15 residues long. MiXCR was run by TCRdb on the RT-PCR reads, yielding one entry per CDR3 protein. The sample holds 6,800 or so distinct CDR3 sequences; roughly 13% are singletons and the top ten take more than 50%. This clonotype was seen only a few times. Sequenced input: blood, either unsorted or a sorted T cell fraction (not recorded which). V is TRBV2 and J is TRBJ1-1; no clear D. The sequence was obtained from a human donor who was either an allogeneic HSCT recipient or a stem cell or donor lymphocyte infusion donor (not recorded which). It is not recorded whose cells these are; they may come from a transplant donor. As DNA, the CDR3 is TGTGCCAGCAGTGCCGAACAAACGGGGAACACTGAAGCTTTCTTT. It codes for CASSAEQTGNTEAFF.